The 32 T cell receptor beta chains listed next were all sequenced from one sample in a study of blood T cell dynamics during melanoma immunotherapy. Sequencing used immunoSEQ multiplex PCR; TCRdb keeps in-frame clones, though not all of them. The sample holds roughly 9,900 clones, roughly 90% seen once. Time point meaning: pre-treatment baseline. The source was blood, collected from a patient treated with checkpoint blockade. The receptor source for this set is a human donor with melanoma.

The rearrangement links TRBV18 to TRBJ2-3; 9 nucleotides match TRBD2. The CDR3 has 15 amino acids. The V segment lost 10 bases and the J segment 5 bases; nucleotides outside the gene matches: 13. In germline, CDR1 is KGHSH, CDR2 LQKENI. CDR3 sequence: CATSPGGRALDTQYF. CDR3 coding DNA: TGTGCCACCTCGCCTGGCGGGAGGGCCTTAGATACGCAGTATTTT.

The rearrangement joins TRBV28 to TRBJ1-1; no reliable D call. Germline V lookup: CDR1 MDHEN, CDR2 SYDVKM. The CDR3 has 16 residues. V gave up 1 base and J gave up 0 bases, with 12 bases separating them. The CDR3 loop is CASSLFGSNMNTEAFF. As DNA, the CDR3 is TGTGCCAGCAGTTTATTCGGCTCGAACATGAACACTGAAGCTTTCTTT.

This clone was seen once. V is TRBV5-5 and J is TRBJ2-1, with 10 bases matching TRBD1. This CDR3 region has 15 residues. Trimming at V came to 4 bases and at J to 3 bases, leaving 4 bases not matched to a gene. Germline V lookup: CDR1 SGHKS, CDR2 YYEKEE (reference sequence). CDR3 DNA: TGTGCCAGCAGCCCGACAGGGGGCGGCTACAATGAGCAGTTCTTC. It is translated as CASSPTGGGYNEQFF.

This CDR3 is CAISGAGTGWDEQFF. The CDR3 region has the DNA TGTGCCATCAGTGGGGCCGGGACAGGGTGGGATGAGCAGTTCTTC. V usage is TRBV10-3 and J usage is TRBJ2-1; 9 nucleotides agree with TRBD1. The CDR3 has 15 amino acids. Germline V gene data show CDR1 as ENHRY and CDR2 as SYGVKD. After removal of 4 bases from V and 8 bases from J, the junction contained 9 bases not matched to a gene.

This chain links TRBV4-1 with TRBJ2-1; 7 bases fit TRBD2. After removal of 3 bases from V and 5 bases from J, the junction contained 13 bases not matched to a gene. The CDR3 contains 17 residues. Germline V gene data show CDR1 as MGHRA and CDR2 as YSYEKL. As DNA, the CDR3 is TGCGCCAGCAGCCATGCCTCGGTGGGACTATACAACAATGAGCAGTTCTTC. It translates to CASSHASVGLYNNEQFF.

The chain employs TRBV19 and TRBJ1-2; 7 bases map to TRBD1. J was trimmed by 7 bases and V by 2 bases; bases with no gene match: 13. This CDR3 contains 16 residues. CDR1 and CDR2 (germline): LNHDA, SQIVND (reference sequence). CDR3 sequence: CASSIPWLEEGAGYTF. The CDR3 coding sequence is TGTGCCAGTAGTATACCCTGGCTAGAGGAGGGGGCTGGCTACACCTTC.

The V and J genes are TRBV6-1 and TRBJ2-2; no firm D call. V lost 6 bases to trimming and J lost 4 bases, with 9 bases between them. This CDR3 region has 13 residues. The germline V gene has CDR1 MNHNS and CDR2 SASEGT. CDR3 protein: CASRKDSTGELFF. For the CDR3, the DNA is TGTGCCAGCAGAAAAGACTCCACCGGGGAGCTGTTTTTT.

CDR3 sequence: CASSFGAGDPNEKLFF. DNA for the CDR3: TGCGCCAGCAGCTTTGGGGCCGGGGACCCTAATGAAAAACTGTTTTTT. The genes are TRBV5-1 and TRBJ1-4; D may be TRBD1 (5 bases). V shed 2 bases and J shed 3 bases, with 14 bases lying between them. This CDR3 comprises 16 residues. Germline assignment: CDR1 SGHRS and CDR2 YFSETQ.

This sequence joins TRBV9 and TRBJ2-6; D not resolved. Trimming removed 0 bases at V and 2 bases at J, with 6 bases between. The CDR3 length is 15 residues. Germline V lookup: CDR1 SGDLS, CDR2 YYNGEE. The CDR3 DNA is TGTGCCAGCAGCGTAGAGAGCACTGGGGCCAACGTCCTGACTTTC. Protein: CASSVESTGANVLTF. Based on the CDR3 plus reference TRBV9 and TRBJ2-6, the full variable domain is DSGVTQTPKHLITATGQRVTLRCSPRSGDLSVYWYQQSLDQGLQFLIQYYNGEERAKGNILERFSAQQFPDLHSELNLSSLELGDSALYFCASSVESTGANVLTFGAGSRLTVL.

The chain employs TRBV30 and TRBJ1-2; maybe TRBD1 (5 bases). The V end lost 0 bases, the J end lost 4 bases, and 18 bases lay between the germline ends. In germline, CDR1 is GTSNPN, CDR2 SVGIG (reference sequence). The CDR3 sequence is 16 residues long. The CDR3 nucleotides are TGTGCCTGGAGTGTCCCCCGGCAGGGAGCGGTCTATGGCTACACCTTC. It encodes CAWSVPRQGAVYGYTF.

CDR3 in DNA: TGTGCCAGCACCCCAGGGGGGGGGATTCGGACTGAAGCTTTCTTT. Amino acids: CASTPGGGIRTEAFF. The chain joins TRBV7-9 to TRBJ1-1; 7 bases map to TRBD1. After removal of 7 bases from V and 5 bases from J, the junction contained 13 bases not matched to a gene. Germline V gene data show CDR1 as SEHNR and CDR2 as FQNEAQ (reference sequence). The CDR3 loop spans 15 amino acids.

This sequence joins TRBV28 and TRBJ1-1; D is perhaps TRBD1 (6 bases). The CDR3 has 16 amino acids. V was cut by 7 bases and J by 4 bases, with 22 bases left in between. Germline CDR1 MDHEN, CDR2 SYDVKM. The CDR3 loop is CASNLGTRLRSTEAFF. CDR3 nucleotide sequence: TGTGCCAGCAATCTGGGGACACGGCTCAGGAGCACTGAAGCTTTCTTT.

The chain links TRBV9 to TRBJ1-5, with a tentative D call TRBD1 (6 bases). V was shortened by 4 bases and J by 10 bases, with 18 bases between the two germline ends. Germline V gives CDR1 SGDLS, CDR2 YYNGEE. The CDR3 runs 14 residues. CDR3 bases: TGTGCCAGCAGCCCGACAGGCCGTGGAGTTCCCCAGCATTTT. Amino acid sequence: CASSPTGRGVPQHF.

CDR3: CASSPKGQGYEQYF. Here the CDR3 DNA reads TGCGCCAGCAGCCCAAAGGGACAGGGCTACGAGCAGTACTTC. The genes are TRBV4-1 and TRBJ2-7, with 9 bases that match TRBD1. The CDR3 has 14 residues. J gave up 3 bases and V 4 bases, and 4 bases lay outside the gene matches. Germline V gene lookup returns CDR1 MGHRA and CDR2 YSYEKL.

The rearrangement joins TRBV2 to TRBJ2-7; the D gene could be TRBD1 or TRBD2 (5 bases each). This CDR3 comprises 13 residues. The V end lost 5 bases, the J end lost 5 bases, and 13 bases lay between the germline ends. Germline V gives CDR1 SNHLY, CDR2 FYNNEI. The CDR3 loop reads CASSLGGTHEQYF. The DNA for the CDR3 is TGTGCCAGCAGTTTAGGTGGGACCCACGAGCAGTACTTC. Looking up the rest from reference TRBV2 and TRBJ2-7 gives the full variable domain: EPEVTQTPSHQVTQMGQEVILRCVPISNHLYFYWYRQILGQKVEFLVSFYNNEISEKSEIFDDQFSVERPDGSNFTLKIRSTKLEDSAMYFCASSLGGTHEQYFGPGTRLTVT.

This clone showed up just once. V usage is TRBV29-1 and J usage is TRBJ2-7, with 7 positions matching TRBD2. The CDR3 covers 12 residues. Germline CDR1 and CDR2: SQVTM and ANQGSEA. In nucleotides, the CDR3 is TGCGGCGGGCTGGGGAGGGCCGCGGAGCAGTACTTC. Its protein product is CGGLGRAAEQYF.

This clone was seen once. The chain joins TRBV28 to TRBJ1-1; 8 nucleotides agree with TRBD1. CDR1 and CDR2 (germline): MDHEN, SYDVKM. This CDR3 is built from 15 residues. After removal of 2 bases from V and 1 base from J, the junction contained 3 bases not matched to a gene. CDR3 loop: CASSLHRGGNTEAFF. The CDR3 coding sequence is TGTGCCAGCAGTTTACACAGGGGGGGGAACACTGAAGCTTTCTTT.

The rearrangement links TRBV4-2 to TRBJ1-2; no definite D call. This CDR3 has 13 residues. The germline gives CDR1 LGHNA, CDR2 YNFKEQ. Deletions cut 1 base from V and 4 bases from J, with 7 bases between. The CDR3 reads CASSQASLYGYTF. The CDR3 DNA follows: TGTGCCAGCAGCCAAGCCAGCCTCTATGGCTACACCTTC.

The rearrangement joins TRBV18 to TRBJ2-1, with no clear D. From germline, CDR1 is KGHSH and CDR2 LQKENI. The CDR3 loop spans 14 amino acids. Trimming left V 3 bases short and J 10 bases short, with 16 bases between. The CDR3 spells CASSPPSPAEEQFF. The CDR3 region has the DNA TGTGCCAGCTCACCCCCGAGCCCTGCGGAGGAGCAGTTCTTC. Based on the CDR3 plus reference TRBV18 and TRBJ2-1, the full variable domain is NAGVMQNPRHLVRRRGQEARLRCSPMKGHSHVYWYRQLPEEGLKFMVYLQKENIIDESGMPKERFSAEFPKEGPSILRIQQVVRGDSAAYFCASSPPSPAEEQFFGPGTRLTVL.

The chain employs TRBV7-8 and TRBJ2-5; the D gene could be TRBD1 or TRBD2 (5 bases each). Looked up from germline, CDR1 is SGHVS and CDR2 is FQNEAQ. Trimming pared 0 bases from V and 7 bases from J, leaving 12 bases between. The CDR3 length is 14 residues. The CDR3 loop reads CASSLAEGPGTQYF. CDR3 DNA sequence: TGTGCCAGCAGCTTAGCTGAGGGGCCGGGGACCCAGTACTTC.

The chain employs TRBV6-4 and TRBJ2-6; D may match TRBD1 or TRBD2 (5 bases each). Germline V gene data show CDR1 as MRHNA and CDR2 as SNTAGT. The CDR3 length is 17 residues. The ends were cut back, 7 bases at V and 0 bases at J, with 16 bases in the middle. CDR3 in amino acids: CASTAGDGYSGANVLTF. CDR3 sequence (DNA): TGTGCCAGCACCGCCGGGGACGGATACTCTGGGGCCAACGTCCTGACTTTC.

This clone was observed once. The genes are TRBV4-2 and TRBJ1-3; D not certain. The germline gives CDR1 LGHNA, CDR2 YNFKEQ. V was trimmed by 1 base and J by 0 bases, leaving 10 bases between them. CDR3 length: 16 residues. Here the CDR3 DNA reads TGTGCCAGCAGCCAAGGGGAGCGGAGCTCTGGAAACACCATATATTTT. Translating it yields CASSQGERSSGNTIYF.

This chain connects TRBV5-1 to TRBJ1-1; D is perhaps TRBD1 (6 bases). Germline lookup yields CDR1 SGHRS and CDR2 YFSETQ. V shed 4 bases and J shed 4 bases, with 14 bases lying between them. The CDR3 is 14 amino acids. CDR3 region: CASSQRQEVTEAFF. CDR3 DNA sequence: TGCGCCAGCAGCCAAAGACAGGAGGTCACTGAAGCTTTCTTT. The whole variable domain, remainder taken from reference TRBV5-1 and TRBJ1-1, is KAGVTQTPRYLIKTRGQQVTLSCSPISGHRSVSWYQQTPGQGLQFLFEYFSETQRNKGNFPGRFSGRQFSNSRSEMNVSTLELGDSALYLCASSQRQEVTEAFFGQGTRLTVV.

The rearrangement joins TRBV18 to TRBJ2-2, with 8 bases aligning to TRBD1. Germline CDR1 KGHSH, CDR2 LQKENI. V lost 3 bases and J lost 5; bases outside the gene matches: 8. The CDR3 is 16 residues long. This CDR3 is CASSPGQGAGTGELFF. In DNA, the CDR3 is TGTGCCAGCTCACCCGGACAGGGTGCGGGAACCGGGGAGCTGTTTTTT.

V usage is TRBV10-3 and J usage is TRBJ2-4; the D gene could be TRBD1 or TRBD2 (6 bases each). V dropped 4 bases and J dropped 7 bases, with 11 bases sitting between them. The CDR3 extends over 13 amino acids. Germline CDR1 is ENHRY and CDR2 is SYGVKD. CDR3 in amino acids: CAISGQGRNIQYF. CDR3 DNA sequence: TGTGCCATCAGTGGGCAGGGGAGGAACATTCAGTACTTC.

This chain uses TRBV6-6 with TRBJ1-5, with 7 bases aligning to TRBD1. Trimming removed 0 bases from V and 3 bases from J; junction bases left unmatched: 5. From germline, CDR1 is MNHNY and CDR2 SVGAGI (reference sequence). The CDR3 is 16 residues long. CDR3 coding DNA: TGTGCCAGCAGTTACTCGAGGAGGGGGCCCAATCAGCCCCAGCATTTT. This gives the protein CASSYSRRGPNQPQHF.

The chain recombines TRBV5-1 with TRBJ1-5; D call uncertain. This CDR3 comprises 14 residues. Germline loops: CDR1 SGHRS, CDR2 YFSETQ. Trimming pared 2 bases from V and 1 base from J, leaving 7 bases between. CDR3 in amino acids: CASSFGQSNQPQHF. The CDR3 DNA reads TGCGCCAGCAGCTTTGGCCAGAGCAATCAGCCCCAGCATTTT.

The CDR3 region has the DNA TGTGCCAGCAGCTTAGCGGCGGGACCGGGGGCCGGGGAGCTGTTTTTT. Translating gives CASSLAAGPGAGELFF. This sequence joins TRBV7-2 and TRBJ2-2; D is possibly TRBD2 (6 bases). The V end lost 0 bases, the J end lost 6 bases, and 14 bases lay between the germline ends. CDR3 length equals 16 residues. Germline assignment: CDR1 SGHTA and CDR2 FQGNSA.

V and J are TRBV18 and TRBJ2-7, with 9 bases fitting TRBD2. Germline CDR1 is KGHSH and CDR2 is LQKENI. CDR3 length equals 15 residues. Unmatched junction bases numbered 7, after V lost 3 bases and J lost 4 bases. CDR3 in DNA: TGTGCCAGCTCACCGACGGGTGCGGGAGGGTACGAGCAGTACTTC. Protein product: CASSPTGAGGYEQYF.

The chain uses TRBV7-8 and TRBJ2-1; D possibly corresponds to TRBD1 (5 bases). Per germline, CDR1 SGHVS and CDR2 FQNEAQ. CDR3 length equals 15 residues. V was pared by 1 base and J by 2 bases, with 9 bases between. The CDR3 is CASSLGQGAYNEQFF. In DNA, the CDR3 is TGTGCCAGCAGCTTAGGGCAGGGTGCCTACAATGAGCAGTTCTTC.

The rearrangement links TRBV18 to TRBJ1-2; D is possibly TRBD1 (6 bases). CDR3 length equals 15 residues. Germline V gene sequence: CDR1 KGHSH, CDR2 LQKENI. V was clipped by 6 bases and J by 5 bases, with 19 bases between them. The CDR3 nucleotides read TGTGCCAGCTCCTACAGGGACGGAGGAAGTTATGGCTACACCTTC. Protein sequence: CASSYRDGGSYGYTF.

The chain couples TRBV9 to TRBJ1-6; 7 bases are a match to TRBD1. This CDR3 has 13 amino acids. V was pared by 10 bases and J by 10 bases, with 11 bases of the junction left unmatched. Looked up from germline, CDR1 is SGDLS and CDR2 is YYNGEE. CDR3 residues: CAAAGTVESPLHF. CDR3 in DNA: TGTGCCGCCGCGGGGACAGTGGAGTCACCCCTCCACTTT.